This T cell receptor beta chain originates from a study of CD8 T cells in Susac syndrome. V gave up 5 bases and J gave up 7 bases; unmatched junction bases: 5. CDR1 and CDR2 (germline): MDHEN, SYDVKM. The CDR3 sequence is 15 residues long. Reverse transcription of about 0.45 to 1 ug RNA was performed with random hexamers. TCRdb fed the immunoSEQ multiplex PCR reads into MiXCR, producing one record per CDR3 protein. The repertoire includes 150,000 to 200,000 distinct CDR3 sequences, 94% of them detected once, and about 0.1% sits in the top ten. The sequenced material came from CD4+ T cells from PBMCs. This chain links TRBV28 with TRBJ2-4; TRBD2 matches at 13 bases. The source is a human donor with multiple sclerosis. The CDR3 loop reads CASSPTSGGENIQYF. The CDR3 nucleotides read TGTGCCAGCAGTCCAACTAGCGGGGGGGAGAACATTCAGTACTTC.